The clone carrying this T cell receptor (beta chain) appeared a few times. Its antigen remains unknown. TCRdb reprocessed the 5' RACE reads with MiXCR, giving one entry per CDR3 protein. The sample contains 250,000 or so distinct CDR3 sequences, about an eighth of which appear only once. The source of the sample is a study of identical twins. Study-wide findings and caveats: It was possible that invariant MAIT and iNKT cells partly confounded the zero-insertion analyses. Out-of-frame alpha sequences common to twins were enriched for low generation probability.

The CDR3 sequence is 18 residues long. V was trimmed by 4 bases and J by 9 bases, leaving 27 bases between them. CDR1 and CDR2 from the germline V gene are LGHDT and YNNKEL (reference sequence). These data also featured in a second study, about yellow fever vaccine responses in identical twins.

The TCR was taken from a young woman in good health. Material for sequencing was memory (CD45RO+) T cells sorted from blood. V gene TRBV3-1 combines with J gene TRBJ2-2, with D maybe TRBD2 (6 bases). The CDR3 nucleotides are TGTGCCAGCAGCCCGCTTTGGGCGGGGAATCCTGGGGTACGGGAGCTGTTTTTT. Protein sequence: CASSPLWAGNPGVRELFF. Using reference TRBV3-1 and TRBJ2-2 for the parts outside the CDR3, the full variable domain is DTAVSQTPKYLVTQMGNDKSIKCEQNLGHDTMYWYKQDSKKFLKIMFSYNNKELIINETVPNRFSPKSPDKAHLNLHINSLELGDSAVYFCASSPLWAGNPGVRELFFGEGSRLTVL.